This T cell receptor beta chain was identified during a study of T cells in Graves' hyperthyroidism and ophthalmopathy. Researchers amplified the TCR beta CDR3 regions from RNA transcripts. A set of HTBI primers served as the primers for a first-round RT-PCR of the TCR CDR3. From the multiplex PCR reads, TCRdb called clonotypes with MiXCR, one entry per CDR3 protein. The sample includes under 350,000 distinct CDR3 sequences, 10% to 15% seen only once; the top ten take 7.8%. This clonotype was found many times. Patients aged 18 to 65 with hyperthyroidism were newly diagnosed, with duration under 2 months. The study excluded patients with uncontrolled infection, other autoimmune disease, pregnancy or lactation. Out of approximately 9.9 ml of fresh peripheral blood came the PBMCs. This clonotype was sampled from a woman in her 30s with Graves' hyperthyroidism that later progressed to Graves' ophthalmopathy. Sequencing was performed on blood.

DNA of the CDR3: TGTGCCAGCAGTGAGATGACAATTAATTCACCCCTCCACTTT. Translation gives CASSEMTINSPLHF. The V gene is TRBV7-2, the J gene TRBJ1-6; D remains ambiguous. The CDR3 is made up of 14 amino acids. CDR1 and CDR2 from the germline V gene are SGHTA and FQGNSA. The V and J ends lost 6 bases and 6 bases respectively, with 12 bases between them. The full variable domain, completed using reference TRBV7-2 and TRBJ1-6, is GAGVSQSPSNKVTEKGKDVELRCDPISGHTALYWYRQSLGQGLEFLIYFQGNSAPDKSGLPSDRFSAERTGGSVSTLTIQRTQQEDSAVYLCASSEMTINSPLHFGNGTRLTVT.